Listed below are T cell receptor beta chains from one sample, sequenced in a study of blood T cell repertoires in COVID-19. Method: immunoSEQ multiplex PCR; TCRdb's copy keeps in-frame clones and lacks some. There are some 390,000 clones in the sample; around 87% occur only once, and 0.95% to 1.2% lies in the top ten. Sample: PBMCs or T cells enriched from blood (not recorded which). The receptors shown here come from a man aged 25-40 years who had recovered from COVID-19. Each CDR3 is given without its conserved first and last residue. Size is omitted from some rows. Given values are once, few, many or a class for expanded clones.

clone_size: few; v_call: TRBV19; j_call: TRBJ2-7; cdr3_aa: ASSMGAGTSYEQY
clone_size: .; v_call: TRBV10-2; j_call: TRBJ2-5; cdr3_aa: ASSEWGGRETQY
clone_size: .; v_call: TRBV4-2; j_call: TRBJ2-7; cdr3_aa: ASSQGLAGSGEQY
clone_size: .; v_call: TRBV6-5; j_call: TRBJ1-5; cdr3_aa: ASGGAANQPQH
clone_size: .; v_call: TRBV5-1; j_call: TRBJ2-5; cdr3_aa: ASSEGRETQY
clone_size: .; v_call: TRBV6-5; j_call: TRBJ1-5; cdr3_aa: ASSQGFGNQPQH
clone_size: .; v_call: TRBV11-2; j_call: TRBJ1-2; cdr3_aa: ASSSAAQGHGYT
clone_size: .; v_call: TRBV3-1/TRBV3-2; j_call: TRBJ2-7; cdr3_aa: ASSHWEDYEQY
clone_size: .; v_call: TRBV5-1; j_call: TRBJ1-1; cdr3_aa: ASSRTGGENTEAF
clone_size: .; v_call: TRBV2; j_call: TRBJ1-5; cdr3_aa: ASTENDQPQH